The present TCR beta chain was sequenced within a study of CD8+CD57+ T cells in acquired aplastic anemia (dated by TCRdb to 2017 to 2018). Broadly, across the study: On average, sorted CD4+ and CD8+ cells yielded about 3 ug of extracted DNA, with a range of about 0.17 to 27.4 ug. Mean read counts for healthy donor samples were 8.5 million to 10.8 million for CD4+ cells and about 12 million for CD8+ cells.

This clonotype came up a few times. This receptor's antigen is unknown. No base-level quality is on record; no much larger clone is a single base apart. Genomic DNA served as template for TCR beta VDJ combination and CDR3 sequence profiling. An Illumina HiSeq 2000 was used for TCR repertoire sequencing. Per the source publication's procedure: Repertoire assessment relied on Simpson's diversity index, CDR3 size and DJ length profiles, and TRBV/TRBJ rearrangement plots. The immunodominant clone was defined as the most abundant DNA sequence in deep sequencing data. CDR3 amino acid sequences were checked for sharing between subjects and were compared against published repertoires and the VDJdb database. The public reads were reanalyzed by TCRdb: fastp trimming at Q25, MiXCR alignment, in-frame beta chains only. Duplicate CDR3 protein sequences are folded into a single record with the most common DNA and genes. These V and J calls rely on TCRdb rather than the paper's analysis. In this sample the table shows 100,000 to 150,000 distinct CDR3 sequences, 41% of which occur a single time. Less than 8.5% of the sample goes to the ten largest clones.

The paper's findings and limits, for the study overall: Patients and healthy controls showed no significant difference in CD8+ Simpson's diversity (P=0.060). Some 31 CD8+ CDR3 sequences were shared between patients and controls but appeared highly expressed in patients and within their immunodominant clones.

Counted from cysteine to phenylalanine, this CDR3 has 21 amino acids. The only DNA kept is the CDR3, 63 bases in frame from the first base. The junction shows trimming of 0 bases on V and 0 bases on J, and the gene matches do not reach 14 bases of it. CDR1 and CDR2, per the germline V gene, are SGHAT and FQNNGV. In the study, sorted CD4+ and CD8+ blood T cells from patients with severe aplastic anemia and from healthy subjects underwent deep sequencing of TCR repertoires. Ficoll-Paque density gradient centrifugation was used to isolate peripheral blood mononuclear cells. CD4+ and CD8+ T cells were sorted by FACS or magnetic beads before DNA extraction.

Sequencing used sorted CD4+, CD8+, or CD8+CD57+ T cells (not recorded which) from PBMCs. The chain joins TRBV11-2 to TRBJ1-3; 10 bases in between match TRBD1. The source is a human donor in good health, serving as a control. The bases are TGTGCCAGCAGCTTAGACCGGACAGGGGGACCCCCAACCCACTCTGGAAACACCATATATTTT. The encoded protein is CASSLDRTGGPPTHSGNTIYF.